The 32 T cell receptor beta chains reported below all come from one sample, sequenced in a study of tumor and adjacent non-tumor tissue in lung cancer. The template was RNA from unsorted bulk tissue. Distant lung tissue was collected more than 3 cm away from the tumor edge. TCRbeta libraries were built with three rounds of nested PCR, modified from ARM-PCR. Using its own MiXCR run on the multiplex PCR reads, TCRdb lists one record per CDR3 protein. This table holds over 35,000 distinct CDR3 sequences, 60% found once. Sequenced: distant non-tumor lung tissue. Source of these receptors: a man in his fifties with non-small cell lung cancer.

Comment on this clonotype: It is likely a read error, because the conserved phenylalanine at the end of the CDR3 is missing. This chain uses TRBV10-3 with TRBJ2-6; 10 bases line up with TRBD1. The V gene's germline CDR1 is ENHRY and CDR2 SYGVKD. The CDR3 covers 15 residues. Here the CDR3 reads CAISELGQGVNVLTL. In DNA form, the CDR3 reads TGTGCCATCAGTGAGTTAGGACAGGGGGTCAACGTCCTGACTCTC.

The rearrangement uses TRBV11-1 and TRBJ1-1, with 8 nucleotides matching TRBD1. The CDR3 has 13 residues. Germline V gene sequence: CDR1 SGHAT, CDR2 FQDESV (reference sequence). V shed 7 bases, J shed 7 bases, and the junction held 8 bases outside the gene matches. This CDR3 is CASNTETGDEAFF. CDR3 coding DNA: TGTGCCAGCAACACCGAGACAGGGGATGAAGCTTTCTTT.

Remarks on this clonotype: The junction shows a germline mismatch at one end, possibly a read error. The chain is built from TRBV28 and TRBJ1-6, with unresolved D. The length of the CDR3 is 16 residues. The germline V gene encodes CDR1 MDHEN and CDR2 SYDVKM. DNA of the CDR3: TGTGCCAGCAGCGGGATCGATGGGATTTATAATTCATCCCTCCACTTT. Protein sequence: CASSGIDGIYNSSLHF.

Points on this clonotype: A much larger clone lies one base from this, so it may be a read error. This rearrangement joins TRBV7-9 to TRBJ2-2; D is tentatively TRBD1 or TRBD2 (5 bases each). The germline V gene encodes CDR1 SEHNR and CDR2 FQNEAQ (reference sequence). The CDR3 covers 14 residues. As DNA, the CDR3 is TGTGCCAACAGCCGGGACGCGGCCGCCGGGGAGCTGTTTTTT. Translation gives CANSRDAAAGELFF.

The V call is TRBV28, the J call TRBJ2-5; TRBD1 is a possible D gene (6 bases). The CDR3 consists of 14 residues. The V and J ends lost 10 bases and 2 bases respectively, with 17 bases between them. Looked up from germline, CDR1 is MDHEN and CDR2 is SYDVKM. The CDR3 spells CANTLSTGQETQYF. The CDR3 DNA reads as TGTGCCAACACCCTGTCTACAGGGCAAGAGACCCAGTACTTC.

In regard to this clonotype: This may be a read error, as it is one base from a much larger clone. The chain links TRBV20-1 to TRBJ2-7; D uncertain. This CDR3 spans 11 amino acids. CDR1 and CDR2 from the germline V gene are DFQATT and SNEGSKA (reference sequence). This CDR3 is CSARGFYEKYF. In nucleotides, the CDR3 is TGCAGTGCTAGAGGCTTTTACGAGAAGTACTTC.

As concerns this clonotype: One junction end does not reproduce the germline sequence, and a read error may be involved. The V and J genes are TRBV7-9 and TRBJ2-1; 9 nucleotides agree with TRBD2. The CDR3 consists of 15 residues. Germline CDR1 SEHNR, CDR2 FQNEAQ (reference sequence). The CDR3 DNA reads as TGTGCCAGCAGCGTTCCGGGACTAGCTTACAATGAGCAGCTCTTC. It encodes CASSVPGLAYNEQLF.

This clonotype occurred many times. V and J are TRBV7-9 and TRBJ2-1; no definite D call. Germline CDR1 SEHNR, CDR2 FQNEAQ (reference sequence). V gave up 5 bases and J gave up 7 bases, with 9 bases separating them. This CDR3 comprises 12 residues. The DNA for the CDR3 is TGTGCCAGCAGCCTGGACGGGAATGAGCAGTTCTTC. Translation gives CASSLDGNEQFF.

At least ten counts were recorded for this clonotype. The chain has TRBV7-9 and TRBJ2-4, with D unresolved. There are 14 residues in the CDR3. V gave up 5 bases and J gave up 8 bases, with 16 bases separating them. Germline V lookup: CDR1 SEHNR, CDR2 FQNEAQ (reference sequence). This CDR3 reads CASSQDGRSDIQYF. Here the CDR3 DNA reads TGTGCCAGCAGCCAAGACGGTCGAAGCGACATTCAGTACTTC.

As to this clonotype: Relative to the germline gene, one junction end is altered; a read error may explain this. The chain links TRBV6-6 to TRBJ1-1; TRBD1 agrees at 9 bases. This CDR3 comprises 15 residues. Germline V lookup: CDR1 MNHNY, CDR2 SVGAGI (reference sequence). For the CDR3, the DNA is TGTTCCAGCAATTACGGACAGGGGATGAACACTGAAGCTTTCTTT. Protein product: CSSNYGQGMNTEAFF.

Of note for this clonotype: At one boundary the junction diverges from the germline segment, which might be a read error. CDR3 coding DNA: TGTGTCAGCAGCTTAGTGGGGGGCCAGGCAGATATGCAGTATTTT. It codes for CVSSLVGGQADMQYF. This chain joins TRBV11-2 and TRBJ2-3, with D perhaps matching TRBD1 or TRBD2 (6 bases each). This CDR3 is 15 amino acids long. Germline V gene data show CDR1 as SGHAT and CDR2 as FQNNGV.

Only a few counts were recorded for this clonotype. A much bigger clone sits one base away, suggesting this may be a read error. V usage is TRBV5-6 and J usage is TRBJ1-1, with D perhaps TRBD1 (6 bases). The CDR3 contains 16 residues. CDR1 SGHDT and CDR2 YYEEEE come from the germline V gene. CDR3 nucleotides: TGTGTCAGCAGCCCCGTAGGGGGGTGGGCGAACACTGAAGCTTTCTTT. Amino acid sequence: CVSSPVGGWANTEAFF.

As concerns this clonotype: This could be a read error, since a much larger clone is one nucleotide away. This rearrangement joins TRBV13 to TRBJ2-7, with TRBD1 matching 9 bases. The J segment lost 4 bases and the V segment lost 5 bases, leaving 6 bases of the junction unmatched. CDR1 is PRHDT, CDR2 FYEKMQ, per germline (reference sequence). There are 14 residues in the CDR3. CDR3 coding DNA: TGTGCCAGCAGCGCGGGACAGGGCGGTTACGAGCAGTACTTC. It translates to CASSAGQGGYEQYF.

This clonotype was seen repeatedly, ten times or more. The rearrangement uses TRBV7-9 and TRBJ2-2, with 15 bases fitting TRBD2. The V gene's germline CDR1 is SEHNR and CDR2 FQNEAQ (reference sequence). CDR3 length: 17 amino acids. V lost 4 bases, J lost 4 bases, and 4 bases stayed unmatched. The CDR3 region has the DNA TGTGCCAGCAGCTCCGGACTAGCGGGAGGGTTCACCGGGGAGCTGTTTTTT. Encoded protein: CASSSGLAGGFTGELFF.

A remark on this clonotype: This clone may be a read error of a much larger clone one base away. The chain is built from TRBV10-3 and TRBJ2-3, with 14 nucleotides matching TRBD2. The CDR3 contains 18 residues. Germline V gene lookup returns CDR1 ENHRY and CDR2 SYGVKD. The CDR3 is CAISEPRLAGGPRDMQYF. The CDR3 DNA follows: TGTGCCATCAGTGAGCCTAGACTAGCGGGAGGGCCGAGAGATATGCAGTATTTT.

This clonotype came up many times. V usage is TRBV28 and J usage is TRBJ1-3, with a tentative D call TRBD1 (6 bases). V was cut by 5 bases and J by 4 bases, with 12 bases left in between. CDR3 size: 14 residues. The V gene's germline CDR1 is MDHEN and CDR2 SYDVKM. The CDR3 loop reads CASSRSGVGNTIYF. Here the CDR3 DNA reads TGTGCCAGCAGTCGCTCAGGGGTAGGAAACACCATATATTTT. Using reference TRBV28 and TRBJ1-3 for the parts outside the CDR3, the full variable domain is DVKVTQSSRYLVKRTGEKVFLECVQDMDHENMFWYRQDPGLGLRLIYFSYDVKMKEKGDIPEGYSVSREKKERFSLILESASTNQTSMYLCASSRSGVGNTIYFGEGSWLTVV.

Concerning this clonotype: With a much larger clone just one base away, this may be a read error. It is likely a read error, because the conserved phenylalanine at the end of the CDR3 is missing. The chain joins TRBV5-8 to TRBJ2-6; TRBD2 is a possible D gene (6 bases). This CDR3 contains 16 residues. V lost 0 bases, J lost 2 bases, and 9 bases lay in between. Looked up from germline, CDR1 is SGHTS and CDR2 is YDEGEE. CDR3 nucleotides: TGTGCCAGCAGCTTGGCCGGGAGCACTGGGGCCAACGTCCTGACTTCC. It specifies CASSLAGSTGANVLTS.

This clonotype was detected ten times or more. This sequence joins TRBV12-3 or TRBV12-4 and TRBJ2-3; TRBD2 might be the D (6 bases). V lost 7 bases to trimming and J lost 4 bases, with 15 bases between them. This CDR3 is built from 14 residues. The CDR3 nucleotides read TGTGCCAGCACCCTGTGGGGGAGGCCAGATACGCAGTATTTT. It translates to CASTLWGRPDTQYF.

The chain joins TRBV7-9 to TRBJ2-5, with 7 bases fitting TRBD1. Losses at the gene ends were 4 bases for V and 5 bases for J; bases not matched to a gene: 7. The germline V gene has CDR1 SEHNR and CDR2 FQNEAQ (reference sequence). The CDR3 length is 14 residues. This CDR3 is CASSSDRAPETQYF. The CDR3, as DNA: TGTGCCAGCAGCTCAGACAGGGCCCCGGAGACCCAGTACTTC.

Of note for this clonotype: At one boundary the junction diverges from the germline segment, which might be a read error. The CDR3 protein is CASSFRREGGTWELFF. The CDR3 DNA sequence: TGTGCCAGCAGCTTTAGGCGGGAGGGTGGCACCTGGGAGCTGTTTTTT. The chain carries TRBV7-8 and TRBJ2-2; 9 nucleotides line up with TRBD2. The CDR3 contains 16 residues. CDR1 SGHVS and CDR2 FQNEAQ come from the germline V gene.

Of note for this clonotype: Just one base apart from a much larger clone, this may be a read error. The chain is built from TRBV7-8 and TRBJ1-6, with a tentative D call TRBD1 (6 bases). Germline-derived CDR1 and CDR2 are SGHVS and FQNEAQ. The CDR3 is 16 residues long. The CDR3 spells CAGSLEVDRRQSPLHF. In nucleotides, the CDR3 is TGTGCCGGCAGCTTAGAGGTCGACAGGAGGCAATCACCCCTCCACTTT.

This clonotype was counted at least ten times. This sequence joins TRBV29-1 and TRBJ1-6; 9 bases map to TRBD1. V shed 5 bases and J 8 bases; nucleotides not matched to a gene: 7. The CDR3 runs to 14 residues. Germline values: CDR1 SQVTM, CDR2 ANQGSEA. CDR3 sequence reads: CSVTQGASDSPLHF. As DNA, the CDR3 is TGCAGCGTTACACAGGGGGCAAGCGATTCACCCCTCCACTTT.

The sample holds many counts of this clonotype. This CDR3 reads CASSWGGPGTGELFF. CDR3 in DNA: TGTGCCAGCAGTTGGGGGGGGCCCGGCACCGGGGAGCTGTTTTTT. This chain joins TRBV12-3 or TRBV12-4 and TRBJ2-2; TRBD2 might be the D (7 bases). Trimming removed 4 bases at V and 4 bases at J, with 13 bases between. This CDR3 is built from 15 residues.

Comment on this clonotype: Compared with germline, one end of the junction differs, possibly owing to a read error. The gene calls are TRBV14 and TRBJ2-2; D might be TRBD2 (6 bases). Germline assignment: CDR1 SGHDN and CDR2 FVKESK. The CDR3 contains 14 residues. The CDR3 spells CASSHRETNGELFF. Written as DNA, the CDR3 is TGTGCAAGCAGCCATCGGGAGACAAACGGGGAGCTGTTTTTT. The full variable domain, in which reference TRBV14 and TRBJ2-2 provide the parts outside the CDR3, is EAGVTQFPSHSVIEKGQTVTLRCDPISGHDNLYWYRRVMGKEIKFLLHFVKESKQDESGMPNNRFLAERTGGTYSTLKVQPAELEDSGVYFCASSHRETNGELFFGEGSRLTVL.

As for this clonotype: One junction end disagrees with the germline gene, perhaps due to a read error. This chain connects TRBV7-9 to TRBJ2-1, with TRBD2 as a possible D gene (5 bases). Germline CDR1 and CDR2: SEHNR and FQNEAQ (reference sequence). The CDR3 loop spans 15 amino acids. CDR3 nucleotides: TGTGCCAGCAGCGATGGGTGGGAGTGTTACAATGGGCAGTTCTTC. This encodes CASSDGWECYNGQFF.

Concerning this clonotype itself: A read error may produce the germline difference seen at one junction end. The V and J genes are TRBV5-4 and TRBJ2-7; a possible D gene is TRBD1 (5 bases). CDR3 size: 15 residues. Germline V gene data show CDR1 as SGHNT and CDR2 as YYREEE (reference sequence). CDR3 in amino acids: CTSCLGRDSSYEQYF. CDR3 bases: TGTACCAGCTGCTTGGGGCGTGACAGCTCCTACGAGCAGTACTTC.

J is TRBJ2-7 and V is TRBV11-2; 7 bases line up with TRBD1. Germline loops: CDR1 SGHAT, CDR2 FQNNGV. The CDR3 loop spans 15 amino acids. The V segment lost 7 bases and the J segment 7 bases; nucleotides outside the gene matches: 16. The CDR3 here is CASTSSMRGPGEQYF. The CDR3 nucleotides read TGTGCCAGCACCTCCTCAATGAGGGGGCCCGGTGAGCAGTACTTC.

As to this clonotype: One end of the junction fails to match germline, which may point to a read error. The V gene is TRBV5-4, the J gene TRBJ2-2; D is tentatively TRBD1 or TRBD2 (5 bases each). This CDR3 spans 14 amino acids. Looked up from germline, CDR1 is SGHNT and CDR2 is YYREEE (reference sequence). CDR3: CTSETGTSGGELFF. CDR3 DNA sequence: TGTACCAGCGAAACGGGGACCTCTGGCGGGGAGCTGTTTTTT. The full variable domain, with the rest looked up from reference TRBV5-4 and TRBJ2-2, is ETGVTQSPTHLIKTRGQQVTLRCSSQSGHNTVSWYQQALGQGPQFIFQYYREEENGRGNFPPRFSGLQFPNYSSELNVNALELDDSALYLCTSETGTSGGELFFGEGSRLTVL.

This chain uses TRBV29-1 with TRBJ2-7; D is unresolved. With 6 bases removed from V and 3 bases from J, the gap between germline ends came to 15 bases. Germline V CDR1 and CDR2: SQVTM, ANQGSEA. The CDR3 totals 13 residues. The CDR3, as DNA: TGCAGCGTCCGCTGGTACAAGATCTACGAGCAGTACTTC. It specifies CSVRWYKIYEQYF.

A note on this clonotype: A read error may account for a junction end that differs from germline. V gene TRBV5-4 combines with J gene TRBJ2-7, with D possibly being TRBD1 or TRBD2 (5 bases each). The CDR3 has 14 residues. Germline V gene data show CDR1 as SGHNT and CDR2 as YYREEE (reference sequence). CDR3 sequence reads: CAGSSGTVAYEQCF. DNA of the CDR3: TGTGCCGGCAGTTCTGGGACGGTCGCGTACGAGCAGTGCTTC.

Note on this clonotype: Relative to the germline gene, one junction end is altered; a read error may explain this. V usage is TRBV4-2 and J usage is TRBJ1-4; no firm D call. This CDR3 spans 11 amino acids. CDR1 and CDR2 (germline): LGHNA, YNFKEQ. CDR3 sequence: CVSSQNEKLFF. The CDR3 bases are TGTGTCAGCAGTCAAAATGAAAAACTGTTTTTT.

A remark on this clonotype: This may be a read error: a much more frequent sequence differs by one nucleotide. This rearrangement joins TRBV7-9 to TRBJ2-7; D call uncertain. Trimming took off 2 bases at V and 3 bases at J, with 17 bases between the two ends. CDR3 size: 16 residues. Germline V lookup: CDR1 SEHNR, CDR2 FQNEAQ (reference sequence). The CDR3 region is CASSLTRQFLYYEQYF. Written as DNA, the CDR3 is TGTGCCAGCAGCTTAACCCGCCAGTTTCTTTACTACGAGCAGTACTTC.